The 23 T cell receptor beta chains below all came from one sample that was sequenced in a study of T cell clonotyping in hematopoietic cell transplantation. This sample's time point: recipient sample about 28 days before transplant, after cytoreduction. Assay used: immunoSEQ multiplex PCR; TCRdb lists only in-frame clones, some missing. The sample has approximately 9,000 clones, roughly 80% seen once. The material was peripheral blood mononuclear cells, obtained before stem cell transplant. These receptor sequences come from a man in his sixties with acute myeloid leukemia. Some clones in this sample may be carry-over from other donors' samples.

The chain employs TRBV7-2 and TRBJ1-6, with D uncertain. The germline CDR1 and CDR2 sequences are SGHTA and FQGNSA. Trimming removed 5 bases from V and 4 bases from J, with 9 bases in between. The CDR3 runs 14 residues. The chain's CDR3 is CASSVTDYNSPLHF. CDR3 DNA sequence: TGTGCCAGCAGCGTCACAGATTATAATTCACCCCTCCACTTT.

This chain uses TRBV15 with TRBJ2-5; either TRBD1 or TRBD2 may fit D (5 bases each). This CDR3 spans 13 amino acids. Germline CDR1 reads LNHNV; CDR2 reads YYDKDF (reference sequence). Trimming took 0 bases from V and 7 from J, leaving 9 bases between them. The CDR3 region has the DNA TGTGCCACCAGCAGAGAGGCGAGGGGGACCCAGTACTTC. The encoded protein is CATSREARGTQYF.

V is TRBV29-1 and J is TRBJ2-7; D call uncertain. V lost 4 bases, J lost 2 bases, and 12 bases lay in between. Germline CDR1 and CDR2: SQVTM and ANQGSEA. This CDR3 has 13 residues. The CDR3: CSVVDPVAYEQYF. CDR3 sequence (DNA): TGCAGCGTTGTGGATCCGGTGGCCTACGAGCAGTACTTC.

This rearrangement joins TRBV5-1 to TRBJ2-5, with 9 bases lining up with TRBD2. Germline CDR1 SGHRS, CDR2 YFSETQ. J was trimmed by 3 bases and V by 3 bases; bases with no gene match: 3. The CDR3 is made up of 14 amino acids. The CDR3 loop reads CASSSGTSKETQYF. The CDR3, as DNA: TGCGCCAGCAGCTCCGGGACTAGCAAAGAGACCCAGTACTTC.

The chain links TRBV5-1 to TRBJ1-1, with D possibly matching TRBD1 (6 bases). CDR3 size: 13 residues. The V end was cut by 0 bases, the J end by 4 bases, with 7 bases between. Germline CDR1 reads SGHRS; CDR2 reads YFSETQ. Here the CDR3 reads CASSLGGGTEAFF. The CDR3 DNA follows: TGCGCCAGCAGCTTGGGAGGGGGCACTGAAGCTTTCTTT.

The chain is built from TRBV19 and TRBJ2-1; D is uncertain. Deletions cut 4 bases from V and 0 bases from J, with 13 bases between. Germline V gives CDR1 LNHDA, CDR2 SQIVND (reference sequence). The CDR3 extends over 16 amino acids. CDR3 sequence reads: CASSTIGRASYNEQFF. CDR3 nucleotides: TGTGCCAGTAGTACAATCGGCCGAGCCTCCTACAATGAGCAGTTCTTC.

A few counts support this clone. The chain combines TRBV2 with TRBJ2-7, with unresolved D. The germline V gene has CDR1 SNHLY and CDR2 FYNNEI. V gave up 0 bases and J gave up 2 bases, with 11 bases separating them. The CDR3 has 15 amino acids. CDR3 amino acids: CASSEALGAAYEQYF. The CDR3 region has the DNA TGTGCCAGCAGTGAAGCGTTGGGCGCAGCCTACGAGCAGTACTTC. Full variable domain (remainder filled in from reference TRBV2 and TRBJ2-7): EPEVTQTPSHQVTQMGQEVILRCVPISNHLYFYWYRQILGQKVEFLVSFYNNEISEKSEIFDDQFSVERPDGSNFTLKIRSTKLEDSAMYFCASSEALGAAYEQYFGPGTRLTVT.

The chain couples TRBV6-4 to TRBJ1-2, with 8 bases identical to TRBD1. V shed 0 bases, J shed 6 bases, and the junction held 6 bases outside the gene matches. Germline V gene sequence: CDR1 MRHNA, CDR2 SNTAGT. The CDR3 contains 15 residues. The CDR3 loop reads CASSDSYRGGHGYTF. CDR3 coding DNA: TGTGCCAGCAGTGACTCGTACAGGGGGGGTCATGGCTACACCTTC.

This clone appeared a few times. This chain links TRBV30 with TRBJ2-3; either TRBD1 or TRBD2 may fit D (5 bases each). There are 13 residues in the CDR3. Germline V gene data show CDR1 as GTSNPN and CDR2 as SVGIG (reference sequence). The V gene lost 0 bases and the J gene lost 6 bases, with 10 bases spanning the gap. As DNA, the CDR3 is TGTGCCTGGAGTGTAGGGGACCGGGATACGCAGTATTTT. As protein: CAWSVGDRDTQYF.

This chain uses TRBV6-5 with TRBJ2-2; 9 positions match TRBD1. The V segment lost 2 bases and the J segment 6 bases; nucleotides outside the gene matches: 7. Germline CDR1 is MNHEY and CDR2 is SVGAGI. This CDR3 is built from 16 residues. The CDR3 loop reads CASSYLGQGGAGELFF. Written as DNA, the CDR3 is TGTGCCAGCAGTTACCTGGGACAGGGAGGCGCCGGGGAGCTGTTTTTT.

The V call is TRBV9, the J call TRBJ2-5, with 11 bases aligning to TRBD1. The germline V gene has CDR1 SGDLS and CDR2 YYNGEE. With V trimmed by 2 bases and J by 4 bases, 7 bases remained unmatched. This CDR3 is 16 amino acids long. The CDR3 DNA is TGTGCCAGCAGCGTCAAGGACAGGGGGCAGGTAGAGACCCAGTACTTC. It translates to CASSVKDRGQVETQYF.

V and J are TRBV28 and TRBJ1-1; D not certain. Germline V gene lookup returns CDR1 MDHEN and CDR2 SYDVKM. Trimming pared 5 bases from V and 7 bases from J, leaving 11 bases between. The CDR3 extends over 12 amino acids. CDR3 nucleotides: TGTGCCAGCAGTACCCGCCGGGATGAAGCTTTCTTT. Its translation is CASSTRRDEAFF.

Only one count was recorded for this clone. The V gene is TRBV2, the J gene TRBJ2-5; the match to TRBD2 covers 8 bases. With V trimmed by 6 bases and J by 5 bases, 8 bases remained unmatched. The CDR3 has 14 amino acids. CDR1 SNHLY and CDR2 FYNNEI come from the germline V gene. CDR3 sequence: CASSVAGTWETQYF. The CDR3, as DNA: TGTGCCAGCAGCGTAGCGGGAACATGGGAGACCCAGTACTTC.

This chain links TRBV29-1 with TRBJ1-1; 9 positions match TRBD1. Germline V lookup: CDR1 SQVTM, CDR2 ANQGSEA. This CDR3 has 14 amino acids. V was clipped by 7 bases and J by 4 bases; unmatched bases: 10. The CDR3 DNA reads TGCAGCGCCGTTTTACAGGGGGCGAGCACTGAAGCTTTCTTT. Its protein product is CSAVLQGASTEAFF.

The chain uses TRBV28 and TRBJ2-1, with 7 bases that match TRBD1. V lost 7 bases, J lost 7 bases, and 10 bases stayed unmatched. Germline-derived CDR1 and CDR2 are MDHEN and SYDVKM. The CDR3 has 14 amino acids. This CDR3 reads CASTTRTGGNEQFF. CDR3 DNA sequence: TGTGCCAGCACCACCCGGACAGGCGGGAATGAGCAGTTCTTC.

The chain recombines TRBV11-2 with TRBJ2-7, with 9 bases aligning to TRBD1. CDR1 SGHAT and CDR2 FQNNGV come from the germline V gene. Unmatched junction bases numbered 3, after V lost 0 bases and J lost 9 bases. This CDR3 is built from 13 residues. CDR3 region: CASSLDPDRGQYF. The CDR3 DNA reads TGTGCCAGCAGCTTAGACCCGGACAGGGGGCAGTACTTC.

The rearrangement links TRBV2 to TRBJ2-7; TRBD2 matches at 7 bases. The CDR3 consists of 16 residues. V lost 6 bases, J lost 5 bases, and 16 bases stayed unmatched. Germline V lookup: CDR1 SNHLY, CDR2 FYNNEI. This chain's CDR3 is CASRWRVQTSRNEQYF. The CDR3 DNA sequence: TGTGCCAGCAGGTGGAGGGTACAGACTAGCAGGAACGAGCAGTACTTC.

This clone was seen just once. The J gene is TRBJ2-6, the V gene TRBV21-1; TRBD2 reflects the table's D call only, with no check against the DNA. TRBV21-1 is noted as a pseudogene. The CDR3 consists of 18 residues. CDR3 in DNA: TGTGCCAGCAGCCTCGCTGTAGAGAGGGCGGCTGGGGCCAACGTCCTGACTTTC. Its protein product is CASSLAVERAAGANVLTF.

The V call is TRBV6-1, the J call TRBJ2-5; possible D gene TRBD2, 5 bases. Germline lookup yields CDR1 MNHNS and CDR2 SASEGT. Trimming pared 7 bases from V and 1 base from J, leaving 13 bases between. The CDR3 runs 14 residues. CDR3 amino acids: CASKTGIPQETQYF. CDR3 DNA: TGTGCCAGCAAAACGGGGATACCCCAAGAGACCCAGTACTTC.

This clone has a single count. CDR3 sequence (DNA): TGTGCCAGCAGTACGACAGGTTACTACGAGCAGTACTTC. Its protein is CASSTTGYYEQYF. The chain carries TRBV28 and TRBJ2-7; a weak D match, TRBD1 (6 bases). The germline V gene has CDR1 MDHEN and CDR2 SYDVKM. Trimming cost V 5 bases and J 3 bases, with 11 bases left between them. The CDR3 covers 13 residues.

The rearrangement uses TRBV7-8 and TRBJ2-5; the match to TRBD1 covers 7 bases. Trimming removed 5 bases from V and 1 base from J; junction bases left unmatched: 10. Germline loops: CDR1 SGHVS, CDR2 FQNEAQ. This CDR3 region has 16 residues. CDR3 residues: CASSPRTGRTQETQYF. For the CDR3, the DNA is TGTGCCAGCAGCCCGAGGACAGGCCGTACCCAAGAGACCCAGTACTTC.

In this sample, this clone is medium-sized (0.01 to 0.1%). The genes are TRBV6-5 and TRBJ1-2, with D tentatively TRBD1 (5 bases). Trimming removed 7 bases from V and 7 bases from J, with 19 bases in between. The CDR3 spans 14 residues. Germline lookup yields CDR1 MNHEY and CDR2 SVGAGI. CDR3 in amino acids: CASTSGRGIGGYTF. CDR3 DNA: TGTGCCAGCACCTCCGGTCGGGGCATAGGTGGCTACACCTTC.

The rearrangement uses TRBV5-4 and TRBJ2-3; possible D gene TRBD1, 6 bases. Trimming pared 4 bases from V and 0 bases from J, leaving 15 bases between. This CDR3 contains 16 residues. The germline V gene has CDR1 SGHNT and CDR2 YYREEE (reference sequence). The CDR3 DNA is TGTGCCAGCAGCCGATCCGGACAGTCTAGCACAGATACGCAGTATTTT. Its translation: CASSRSGQSSTDTQYF.